This TCR beta chain originates from a study of blood T cell repertoires in COVID-19. There are many counts of this clone. Germline V CDR1 and CDR2: SGHDT, YYEEEE. Trimming took 4 bases from V and 13 from J; bases not matched to a gene: 8. This CDR3 region has 13 residues. Methods used by the authors: How many nucleated cells were present was estimated from reference gene primer amplification. TCRdb's copy holds only in-frame clones and misses some; the assay was immunoSEQ multiplex PCR. The V and J calls and the clone size are those of that table, but D and trimming were determined from the DNA. The table lists about 120,000 clones, roughly 84% of them singletons. Recruits, aged about 18 to 95 years, lived in some 25 US areas.

Input material: PBMCs or T cells enriched from blood (not recorded which). This TCR was recovered from a woman under 40 who had recovered from COVID-19. The chain has TRBV5-6 and TRBJ2-6, with 7 positions matching TRBD1. The CDR3 bases are TGTGCCAGCAGCCCTGGGACAGACCTAGTCCTGACTTTC. Its translation is CASSPGTDLVLTF.